These 17 T cell receptor beta chains came from one sample sequenced in a study of shared clonotypes between healthy human individuals (TCRdb year 2020). Preparation of the library involved the immunoSEQ multiplex PCR assay. What TCRdb holds here is the immuneACCESS table cut down to in-frame rearrangements. Part of the clones is not present; checked against another copy, under half of the missing clones reflect an unresolved V gene, and the others are unexplained. The sample contains 980,000 or so clones, 76% of them found a single time. Of the sample, over 1.3% is held by the ten largest clones. Material for sequencing was memory CD4+ T cells sorted from blood. Sample cell subset or site, as interpreted from the label and publication: CD45RA-negative fraction. These receptors originate from a man aged 18 to 35 in good health.

The chain employs TRBV5-4 and TRBJ1-6; 8 nucleotides match TRBD1. CDR1 is SGHNT and CDR2 is YYREEE in the germline V gene (reference sequence). Losses at the gene ends were 4 bases for V and 9 bases for J; bases not matched to a gene: 3. The CDR3 totals 13 residues. The CDR3 region has the DNA TGTGCCAGCAGCCTGGACAGGGCTTCACCCCTCCACTTT. This gives the protein CASSLDRASPLHF.

For this clone: A much larger clone is a single base away; this may be a read error. The V call is TRBV11-2, the J call TRBJ2-5; no clear D. The V end was cut by 5 bases, the J end by 2 bases, with 3 bases between. From germline, CDR1 is SGHAT and CDR2 FQNNGV. The CDR3 is 11 residues long. The chain's CDR3 is CASSQQETQYF. The CDR3 DNA reads TGTGCCAGCAGCCAGCAAGAGACCCAGTACTTC.

This CDR3 is CASSQENRATDTQYF. The CDR3 DNA reads as TGCGCCAGCAGCCAAGAGAACAGGGCAACAGATACGCAGTATTTT. This chain connects TRBV4-3 to TRBJ2-3, with D maybe TRBD1 (6 bases). CDR3 size: 15 residues. The V gene lost 0 bases and the J gene lost 3 bases, with 10 bases spanning the gap. Germline V CDR1 and CDR2: LGHNA, YSLEER.

The chain links TRBV19 to TRBJ1-4, with D unclear. This CDR3 spans 13 amino acids. Trimming stripped 4 bases from V and 8 bases from J, with 11 bases between. Germline CDR1 is LNHDA and CDR2 is SQIVND (reference sequence). CDR3 sequence (DNA): TGTGCCAGTAGTACCCAACCATGGGAAAAACTGTTTTTT. As protein: CASSTQPWEKLFF.

This clone was observed a single time. The chain links TRBV18 to TRBJ1-1, with TRBD1 matching over 8 bases. Trimming removed 9 bases from V and 2 bases from J; junction bases left unmatched: 5. The CDR3 contains 13 residues. In germline, CDR1 is KGHSH, CDR2 LQKENI. The CDR3 DNA reads as TGTGCCAGTACGGGACAGGTCAACACTGAAGCTTTCTTT. This encodes CASTGQVNTEAFF.

As concerns this clone: One end of the junction fails to match germline, which may point to a read error. The rearrangement joins TRBV5-1 to TRBJ2-6; the D is unclear. The germline V gene has CDR1 SGHRS and CDR2 YFSETQ. The CDR3 sequence is 18 residues long. DNA of the CDR3: TGCGCCAGCAGTCCTTTCAACGGCATTCACTCTGGTGCCAACGTCCTGACTTTC. Translation gives CASSPFNGIHSGANVLTF.

The gene calls are TRBV29-1 and TRBJ1-1, with D perhaps matching TRBD1 (6 bases). The CDR3 has 14 residues. Trimming cost V 6 bases and J 1 base, with 15 bases left between them. In germline, CDR1 is SQVTM, CDR2 ANQGSEA. The CDR3 sequence: CSVENRVANTEAFF. CDR3 bases: TGCAGCGTCGAAAACAGGGTTGCGAACACTGAAGCTTTCTTT. The whole variable domain, remainder taken from reference TRBV29-1 and TRBJ1-1, is SAVISQKPSRDICQRGTSLTIQCQVDSQVTMMFWYRQQPGQSLTLIATANQGSEATYESGFVIDKFPISRPNLTFSTLTVSNMSPEDSSIYLCSVENRVANTEAFFGQGTRLTVV.

The J gene is TRBJ1-2, the V gene TRBV4-2; 10 bases are a match to TRBD1. J was trimmed by 1 base and V by 1 base; bases with no gene match: 0. This CDR3 comprises 15 residues. Germline-derived CDR1 and CDR2 are LGHNA and YNFKEQ. The CDR3 DNA reads TGTGCCAGCAGCCAAGGGACAGGGGGTAACTATGGCTACACCTTC. Translated, it gives CASSQGTGGNYGYTF.

CDR3 DNA sequence: TGTGCCAGCAGCGGCCCCCCGGGGGAGACCCAGTACTTC. It codes for CASSGPPGETQYF. V is TRBV7-9 and J is TRBJ2-5; a possible D gene is TRBD2 (5 bases). Germline values: CDR1 SEHNR, CDR2 FQNEAQ (reference sequence). Trimming cost V 5 bases and J 5 bases, with 12 bases left between them. The CDR3 spans 13 residues.

Turning to this clone: One base away lies a much larger clone, so this may be a sequencing read error. The V and J genes are TRBV13 and TRBJ2-7; TRBD1 aligns across 10 bases. The CDR3 spans 13 residues. Germline-derived CDR1 and CDR2 are PRHDT and FYEKMQ (reference sequence). Unmatched junction bases numbered 1, after V lost 5 bases and J lost 3 bases. DNA of the CDR3: TGTGCCAGCAGCCGGGACAGGGGCTACGAGCAGTACTTC. Translated, it gives CASSRDRGYEQYF.

The V and J genes are TRBV5-6 and TRBJ1-2; possible D gene TRBD1, 5 bases. This CDR3 has 15 amino acids. In germline, CDR1 is SGHDT, CDR2 YYEEEE. V lost 6 bases and J lost 1, with 16 bases in between. CDR3 bases: TGTGCCAGCACTACCTTGACAGAATATAACTATGGCTACACCTTC. Its translation: CASTTLTEYNYGYTF.

The chain uses TRBV7-2 and TRBJ2-7; D possibly matches TRBD1 or TRBD2 (5 bases each). Deletions cut 5 bases from V and 2 bases from J, with 10 bases between. Per germline, CDR1 SGHTA and CDR2 FQGNSA. The CDR3 extends over 13 amino acids. The CDR3 here is CASSQVGAYEQYF. The CDR3 nucleotides are TGTGCCAGCAGCCAAGTGGGGGCCTACGAGCAGTACTTC. Full variable domain (missing parts from reference TRBV7-2 and TRBJ2-7): GAGVSQSPSNKVTEKGKDVELRCDPISGHTALYWYRQSLGQGLEFLIYFQGNSAPDKSGLPSDRFSAERTGGSVSTLTIQRTQQEDSAVYLCASSQVGAYEQYFGPGTRLTVT.

Concerning this clone itself: This may come from a read error, since a much larger clone is one base off. This CDR3 is also generated by other DNA sequences in the sample. The rearrangement links TRBV11-2 to TRBJ2-7; D ambiguous. V was cut by 1 base and J by 1 base, with 2 bases left in between. CDR1 and CDR2 (germline): SGHAT, FQNNGV. The CDR3 contains 12 residues. Here the CDR3 DNA reads TGTGCCAGCAGCTTAGGGTCCTACGAGCAGTACTTC. Its translation is CASSLGSYEQYF.

V usage is TRBV15 and J usage is TRBJ1-1, with D possibly matching TRBD1 (5 bases). Between the trimmed V and J ends, which lost 8 bases and 4 bases, there was a span of 17 bases. Looked up from germline, CDR1 is LNHNV and CDR2 is YYDKDF (reference sequence). There are 14 residues in the CDR3. The CDR3: CATLRPGQGTEAFF. The CDR3 nucleotides are TGTGCCACCCTCCGGCCAGGGCAGGGCACTGAAGCTTTCTTT.

V is TRBV14 and J is TRBJ1-4, with 10 positions matching TRBD1. This CDR3 has 14 residues. With V trimmed by 6 bases and J by 8 bases, 6 bases remained unmatched. Germline CDR1 SGHDN, CDR2 FVKESK. CDR3 nucleotide sequence: TGTGCCAGCAGTCGACAGGGGGCGGGAGAAAAACTGTTTTTT. Protein product: CASSRQGAGEKLFF.

The V gene is TRBV18, the J gene TRBJ2-7; weak D call: TRBD2 (6 bases). The V end was cut by 6 bases, the J end by 2 bases, with 17 bases between. The CDR3 has 15 residues. In germline, CDR1 is KGHSH, CDR2 LQKENI. The CDR3 coding sequence is TGTGCCAGCTCCCCCGGGAGTGGGCCGACCTACGAGCAGTACTTC. The encoded protein is CASSPGSGPTYEQYF.

The chain has TRBV5-8 and TRBJ2-2; TRBD2 agrees at 9 bases. Per the germline V gene, CDR1 is SGHTS and CDR2 is YDEGEE. With 5 bases clipped from V and 5 bases from J, the junction kept 7 bases outside the gene matches. The CDR3 covers 15 residues. The CDR3 protein is CASSGAGGRTGELFF. CDR3 sequence (DNA): TGTGCCAGCAGTGGAGCGGGAGGAAGGACCGGGGAGCTGTTTTTT.